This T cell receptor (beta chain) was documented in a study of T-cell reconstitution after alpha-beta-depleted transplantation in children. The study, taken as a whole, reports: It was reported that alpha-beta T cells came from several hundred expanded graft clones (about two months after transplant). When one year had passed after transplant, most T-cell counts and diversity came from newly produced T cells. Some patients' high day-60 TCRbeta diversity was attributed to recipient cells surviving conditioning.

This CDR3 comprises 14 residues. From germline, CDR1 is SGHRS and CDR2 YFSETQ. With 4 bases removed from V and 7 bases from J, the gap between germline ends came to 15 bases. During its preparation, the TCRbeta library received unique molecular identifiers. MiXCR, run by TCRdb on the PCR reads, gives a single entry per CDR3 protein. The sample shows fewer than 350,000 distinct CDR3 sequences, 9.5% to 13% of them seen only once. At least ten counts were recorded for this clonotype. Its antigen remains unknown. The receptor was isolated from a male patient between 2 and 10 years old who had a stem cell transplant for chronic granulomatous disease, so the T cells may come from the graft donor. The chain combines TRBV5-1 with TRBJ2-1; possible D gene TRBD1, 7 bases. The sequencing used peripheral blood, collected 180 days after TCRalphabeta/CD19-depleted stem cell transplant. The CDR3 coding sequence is TGCGCCAGCAGCCGGGAGACAGGGCGAAATGAGCAGTTCTTC. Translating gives CASSRETGRNEQFF.